This paragraph reports one TCR beta chain. What it recognizes is unknown. This entry is derived from a study of cytomegalovirus exposure and HLA in healthy donors. As for the study in general: Inside one of the first data releases sat about 85 million unique TCRs taken from HLA-typed donors.

The primer mix had 60 Vbeta and 13 Jbeta primers. Measured with immunoSEQ multiplex PCR; TCRdb has only the in-frame clones, and not every one. The data contain about 150,000 clones, roughly three quarters of them singletons. The CDR3 sequence is 15 residues long. The V segment lost 5 bases and the J segment 5 bases; nucleotides outside the gene matches: 7. Germline V CDR1 and CDR2: SGHTA, FQGTGA. Study-wide results and limits: Highly shared variants forming one cluster were likely a sequencing artifact. Indistinguishability led to the exclusion of some V segments, TRBV6-2 and TRBV6-3 included. Most subjects' HLA-A and HLA-B alleles were reportedly predicted from TCR beta sequences.

The sequencing sample was made of PBMCs. The chain uses TRBV7-3 and TRBJ2-5, with 11 bases lining up with TRBD2. The receptor's source is a male donor in good health and CMV-seronegative. The CDR3 DNA is TGTGCCAGCAGCACAACTAGCGGGAGATTTGAGACCCAGTACTTC. Its translation is CASSTTSGRFETQYF.